This TCR beta chain was found in a study of cytomegalovirus exposure and HLA in healthy donors. This clone occurred a few times. The CDR3 length is 15 residues. PCR used 60 Vbeta primers and 13 Jbeta primers. Repertoires were generated with immunoSEQ multiplex PCR, while TCRdb's copy carries only in-frame clones and drops some. The sample lists some 200,000 clones, around 83% occurring once. The sequenced material came from PBMCs. The TCR was taken from a woman between 18 and 29 years old in good health and CMV-seronegative. The V and J genes are TRBV21-1 and TRBJ1-4; the D call of TRBD1 is as the table states it, not checked on the DNA. TRBV21-1 is flagged as a pseudogene. In DNA, the CDR3 is TGTGCCAGCAGCATCAGACAGGATATGGGTGAAAAACTGTTTTTT. Translating it yields CASSIRQDMGEKLFF.